This entry lists 10 T cell receptor beta chains sequenced from one sample in a study of blood T cell repertoires in COVID-19. This table comes from immunoSEQ multiplex PCR, and its TCRdb copy is limited to in-frame clones, with some not included. Of about 310,000 clones listed, 85% are singletons. Input material: PBMCs or T cells enriched from blood (not recorded which). These receptor sequences come from a woman in her 30s who had been exposed to COVID-19.

In DNA form, the CDR3 reads TGTGCCAGCAGCGCGGGGACAGGGGGCGAGCAGTTCTTC. This gives the protein CASSAGTGGEQFF. This chain uses TRBV5-5 with TRBJ2-1, with 12 bases lining up with TRBD1. The CDR3 contains 13 residues. Germline CDR1 and CDR2: SGHKS and YYEKEE (reference sequence). The trim removed 4 bases at V and 10 bases at J, leaving 3 bases unmatched.

This sequence joins TRBV6-2 or TRBV6-3 and TRBJ1-5; a weak D match, TRBD1 (5 bases). With 2 bases removed from V and 4 bases from J, the gap between germline ends came to 12 bases. The germline V gene encodes CDR1 MNHEY and CDR2 SVGEGT. The CDR3 sequence is 15 residues long. The CDR3 is CASSYLYGGNQPQHF. Written as DNA, the CDR3 is TGTGCCAGCAGTTACCTCTACGGGGGGAATCAGCCCCAGCATTTT.

The J gene is TRBJ1-5, the V gene TRBV28; weak D call: TRBD1 (6 bases). This CDR3 spans 13 amino acids. V lost 6 bases, J lost 4 bases, and 10 bases lay in between. Germline CDR1 is MDHEN and CDR2 is SYDVKM. Here the CDR3 reads CASSSDRNQPQHF. The CDR3 DNA sequence: TGTGCCAGCAGCTCGGACAGAAATCAGCCCCAGCATTTT. The whole variable domain, remainder taken from reference TRBV28 and TRBJ1-5, is DVKVTQSSRYLVKRTGEKVFLECVQDMDHENMFWYRQDPGLGLRLIYFSYDVKMKEKGDIPEGYSVSREKKERFSLILESASTNQTSMYLCASSSDRNQPQHFGDGTRLSIL.

V is TRBV7-9 and J is TRBJ2-1; tentatively, D is TRBD2 (5 bases). Per the germline V gene, CDR1 is SEHNR and CDR2 is FQNEAQ (reference sequence). This CDR3 is built from 13 residues. V was trimmed by 11 bases and J by 1 base, leaving 12 bases between them. The CDR3, as DNA: TGTGCCCAGGAGGACGGGTCCTACAATGAGCAGTTCTTC. Its protein product is CAQEDGSYNEQFF.

The V gene is TRBV4-3, the J gene TRBJ1-6; TRBD1 aligns across 8 bases. The CDR3 is 15 residues long. The germline CDR1 and CDR2 sequences are LGHNA and YSLEER. V was pared by 6 bases and J by 7 bases, with 8 bases of the junction left unmatched. CDR3 residues: CASSGETGVNSPLHF. CDR3 coding DNA: TGCGCCAGCAGTGGAGAGACAGGGGTAAATTCACCCCTCCACTTT.

This sequence joins TRBV4-2 and TRBJ1-5; the D gene is possibly TRBD1 (5 bases). Germline CDR1 LGHNA, CDR2 YNFKEQ. The CDR3 totals 16 residues. Trimming cost V 0 bases and J 3 bases, with 12 bases left between them. CDR3 coding DNA: TGTGCCAGCAGCCAAGATGTGGGCAGGGTCAATCAGCCCCAGCATTTT. Translated: CASSQDVGRVNQPQHF.

This clone was observed a single time. The rearrangement links TRBV19 to TRBJ1-5, with 11 positions matching TRBD1. Trimming at V came to 10 bases and at J to 6 bases, leaving 8 bases not matched to a gene. Germline values: CDR1 LNHDA, CDR2 SQIVND (reference sequence). CDR3 length equals 14 residues. The CDR3 loop reads CATSGQGASQPQHF. CDR3 coding DNA: TGTGCCACCTCCGGACAGGGGGCATCTCAGCCCCAGCATTTT.

The chain uses TRBV25-1 and TRBJ1-6; weak D call: TRBD1 (5 bases). Trimming stripped 4 bases from V and 4 bases from J, with 11 bases between. CDR1 and CDR2 from the germline V gene are MGHDK and SYGVNS. The CDR3 is 15 residues long. CDR3 bases: TGTGCCAGCAGTGGAGAGACAGCTTATAATTCACCCCTCCACTTT. Encoded protein: CASSGETAYNSPLHF.

The chain couples TRBV28 to TRBJ2-4; D is uncertain. This CDR3 has 15 amino acids. Germline V gene lookup returns CDR1 MDHEN and CDR2 SYDVKM. Trimming cost V 5 bases and J 0 bases, with 11 bases left between them. Here the CDR3 DNA reads TGTGCCAGCAGTGCCCGAGCGTTAGCCAAAAACATTCAGTACTTC. Translation: CASSARALAKNIQYF. The full variable domain, with the rest looked up from reference TRBV28 and TRBJ2-4, is DVKVTQSSRYLVKRTGEKVFLECVQDMDHENMFWYRQDPGLGLRLIYFSYDVKMKEKGDIPEGYSVSREKKERFSLILESASTNQTSMYLCASSARALAKNIQYFGAGTRLSVL.

This clone was picked up one time. This sequence joins TRBV21-1 and TRBJ1-1; TRBD1 is the table's D call and was not checked against the DNA. TRBV21-1 is a pseudogene segment. CDR3 length: 13 amino acids. The CDR3 here is CAIQGKKGVEAFF. In DNA, the CDR3 is TGTGCCATCCAGGGGAAGAAAGGGGTTGAAGCTTTCTTT.